This TCR beta chain was observed in a study of OX40 agonist ivuxolimab in advanced cancers. About the research overall: At under 85% male, the cohort had a mean age of around 56 years, ranging from about 20 to 79. Regarding the study as a whole: On average, CD8+ T cells had more expanded clones than CD4+.

CDR1 and CDR2 from the germline V gene are ENHRY and SYGVKD. The V and J ends lost 5 bases and 4 bases respectively, with 12 bases between them. The CDR3 is 13 residues long. Sequencing used immunoSEQ multiplex PCR; TCRdb keeps in-frame clones, though not all of them. This table holds almost 35,000 clones, less than 80% found once. For this clone: Antigen unknown.

The gene calls are TRBV10-3 and TRBJ2-7; D may be TRBD2 (5 bases). The origin of this receptor is an adult with an advanced solid tumor such as melanoma, head and neck, liver or kidney cancer. The source was CD4+ or CD8+ T cells sorted from blood, collected in a trial of the OX40 agonist ivuxolimab. CDR3 in DNA: TGTGCCATCAGTAAGCGGACGGATTACGAGCAGTACTTC. Protein product: CAISKRTDYEQYF.